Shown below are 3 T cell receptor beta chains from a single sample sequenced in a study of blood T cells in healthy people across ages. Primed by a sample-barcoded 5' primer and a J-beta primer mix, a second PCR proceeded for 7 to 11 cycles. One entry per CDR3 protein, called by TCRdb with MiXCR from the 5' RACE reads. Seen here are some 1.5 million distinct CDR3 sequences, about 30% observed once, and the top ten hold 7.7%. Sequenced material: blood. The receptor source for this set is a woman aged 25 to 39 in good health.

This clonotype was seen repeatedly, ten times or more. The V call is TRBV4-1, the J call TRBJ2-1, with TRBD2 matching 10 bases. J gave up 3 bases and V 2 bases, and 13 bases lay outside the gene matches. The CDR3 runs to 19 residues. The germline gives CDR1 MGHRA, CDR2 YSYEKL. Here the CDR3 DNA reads TGCGCCAGCAGCCAAACACAAGCGGGGGGGCCTGAGAGCTACAATGAGCAGTTCTTC. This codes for CASSQTQAGGPESYNEQFF.

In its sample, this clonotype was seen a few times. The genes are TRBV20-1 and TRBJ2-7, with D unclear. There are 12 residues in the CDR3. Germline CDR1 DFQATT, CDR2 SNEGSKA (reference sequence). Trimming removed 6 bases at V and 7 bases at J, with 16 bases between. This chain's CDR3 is CSAPLLSGEQYF. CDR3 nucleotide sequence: TGCAGTGCCCCTCTATTGTCGGGTGAGCAGTACTTC.

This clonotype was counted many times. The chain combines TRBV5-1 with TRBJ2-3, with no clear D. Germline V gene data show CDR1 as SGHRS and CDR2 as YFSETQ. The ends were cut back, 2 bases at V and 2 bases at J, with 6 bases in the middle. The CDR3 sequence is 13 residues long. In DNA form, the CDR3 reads TGCGCCAGCAGCTTTGGGGACACAGATACGCAGTATTTT. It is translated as CASSFGDTDTQYF.